The 5 T cell receptor beta chains in this list originate from one sample, sequenced in a study of T cells after yellow fever vaccination. TCRdb re-derived calls from the 5' RACE reads in MiXCR, one entry per CDR3 protein. This table has a few hundred thousand distinct CDR3 sequences, roughly 6.2% appearing once. The sequencing here drew on PBMCs, taken 5 days after the yellow fever booster vaccination. The receptor source for this set is a young man who received the YFV17D yellow fever vaccine.

The chain employs TRBV7-2 and TRBJ2-1, with D hard to call. With 4 bases removed from V and 0 bases from J, the gap between germline ends came to 13 bases. Germline CDR1 is SGHTA and CDR2 is FQGNSA. This CDR3 has 16 amino acids. The CDR3 DNA reads as TGTGCCAGCAGCTCTACGTCGGATAGCTCCTACAATGAGCAGTTCTTC. This encodes CASSSTSDSSYNEQFF.

The sample holds a few counts of this clonotype. This sequence joins TRBV25-1 and TRBJ2-7, with D tentatively TRBD2 (5 bases). V shed 7 bases and J shed 7 bases, with 14 bases lying between them. Germline V CDR1 and CDR2: MGHDK, SYGVNS. The CDR3 contains 12 residues. The CDR3 DNA is TGTGCCAGCACATCCGGGGTGGGTGAGCAGTACTTC. It yields the protein CASTSGVGEQYF.

This clonotype has a handful of counts. The V gene is TRBV20-1, the J gene TRBJ2-1; TRBD2 is a possible D gene (5 bases). Between the trimmed V and J ends, which lost 0 bases and 7 bases, there was a span of 19 bases. CDR1 is DFQATT, CDR2 SNEGSKA, per germline (reference sequence). The CDR3 loop spans 16 amino acids. The CDR3 DNA reads as TGCAGTGCTAGAGATCTGCCAGCGGCTACGGGGAATGAGCAGTTCTTC. It codes for CSARDLPAATGNEQFF.

This clonotype showed up many times. The CDR3 coding sequence is TGTGCCAGCGTAAGCAGGGGACAGGGCGACAATGAGCAGTTCTTC. Its translation is CASVSRGQGDNEQFF. The chain links TRBV28 to TRBJ2-1; 9 nucleotides agree with TRBD1. Germline V CDR1 and CDR2: MDHEN, SYDVKM. The CDR3 sequence is 15 residues long. V lost 8 bases and J lost 5; bases outside the gene matches: 10.

Comment on this clonotype: Given a much more abundant clone one base away, this may be a read error. The J gene is TRBJ2-7, the V gene TRBV12-3 or TRBV12-4; 9 nucleotides match TRBD2. CDR3 length equals 14 residues. V lost 7 bases to trimming and J lost 5 bases; unmatched junction nucleotides: 9. DNA for the CDR3: TGTGCCAGCACTCCTTCCGCGGGAGGGAACGAGCAGTACTTC. It is translated as CASTPSAGGNEQYF.